This T cell receptor (beta chain) was observed in a study of blood T cell repertoires in COVID-19. Data came from immunoSEQ multiplex PCR; TCRdb stores just in-frame clones and leaves some out. The repertoire has around 300,000 clones, around 88% of them found once; the top ten carry under 7%. This CDR3 contains 15 residues. The germline gives CDR1 KGHSH, CDR2 LQKENI. Trimming removed 8 bases from V and 3 bases from J, with 16 bases in between. The sequence derives from a woman aged 40 to 49 who had recovered from COVID-19. Sample: PBMCs or T cells enriched from blood (not recorded which). The chain joins TRBV18 to TRBJ1-4; D unclear. DNA of the CDR3: TGTGCCAGCCGTGGTAGTAGCGTACCTAATGAAAAACTGTTTTTT. This translates into CASRGSSVPNEKLFF.